Sequencing of this TCR beta chain was carried out in a study of cytomegalovirus exposure and HLA in healthy donors. Overall study results and limits: Altogether, about 160 TCR beta chains were recorded as cytomegalovirus-associated. Later on, an analysis tied 15,000 or so TCR beta sequences to HLA alleles at 0.05 false discovery rate. Researchers reported from a later analysis that most CMV-associated TCR beta chains appeared HLA-restricted.

The PCR used 60 Vbeta and 13 Jbeta primers. This table comes from immunoSEQ multiplex PCR, and its TCRdb copy is limited to in-frame clones, with some not included. The sample shows roughly 56,000 clones, around 80% of them seen only once. At sampling all donors were nominally healthy, likely with unrecorded immune exposures. This clone was found a few times. Its specificity is unknown. One end of the junction does not line up with germline, which may come from a read error. Input material: PBMCs. The clonotype comes from a man between 50 and 59 years old in good health and CMV-seropositive.

The chain's CDR3 is CASSEEAGHGYYEQYF. CDR3 bases: TGCGCCAGCAGCGAAGAAGCCGGACACGGCTACTACGAGCAGTACTTC. The chain couples TRBV4-1 to TRBJ2-7; a possible D gene is TRBD1 (5 bases). CDR3 length: 16 residues. The germline gives CDR1 MGHRA, CDR2 YSYEKL.